This T cell receptor (beta chain) was sequenced for a study of early T cells in non-severe SARS-CoV-2 infection (dated by TCRdb to the early 2020s). Study-level background: Because TCR sequencing relied on bulk RNA taken from unsorted whole blood, pairing of alpha and beta chains was not possible.

What the research found in general, with its limitations: Matching against VDJdb was skewed toward anti-spike CD8 responses, likely underestimated virus-specific expansions, and missed private and CD4 specificities.

The library was produced with 5' RACE. The sequencer listed for this sample is NextSeq 500. Unique molecular identifiers were attached to individual cDNA molecules in the TCR library protocol so that sequencing error and PCR bias could be corrected. Sequencing covered both TCR alpha and beta chains, and within each sample the abundances of alpha and beta sequences were tightly co-correlated. The original methods were these. V gene, J gene and CDR3 annotation of TCR sequences was performed with Decombinator V4. TCRs were defined as expanded if a significant change between any two time points was detected under a Poisson model with p below 0.0001. TCR abundances were normalised to the total number of TCRs sequenced in each sample and reported as counts per million. TRAV1-2 paired with TRAJ12, TRAJ20 or TRAJ33 defined MAIT TCRs, while TRAV10 paired with TRAJ18 defined iNKT TCRs. VDJdb, accessed 1 November 2021, was searched for CMV, EBV and SARS-CoV-2 annotated TCRs, with TCRs annotated for multiple antigens excluded. The public reads were reprocessed in TCRdb via fastp at Q25 and MiXCR, keeping in-frame beta chains. Every entry covers one CDR3 protein and lists the most common genes and DNA from its rows. The V and J calls here are based on TCRdb, not the publication. This sample gives about 28,000 distinct CDR3 sequences in total; over 5% of them show up just once. Of the sample, about 2.7% is held by the ten largest clones.

Set within a cohort of healthcare workers in London, UK, this nested case-control study involved weekly PCR testing of nasopharyngeal swabs along with blood sampling. Healthcare workers were recruited between 23 and 31 March 2020, during the week of the UK lockdown, and were followed weekly for up to about 16 weeks. This clonotype came up many times. Its recognized antigen is unknown. The record has no base qualities; no much larger clone is one base away. CDR1 and CDR2 were assigned from the germline V gene (reference sequence) as MNHNY and SVGAGI. From its cysteine to its phenylalanine, the CDR3 spans 15 amino acids. The sequence is cut down to CDR3 DNA, 45 bases in frame from base 1. Trimming takes 5 bases off V and 2 bases off J; junction bases not matched to a gene: 8.

Sequenced sample: whole blood. Here the chain combines TRBV6-6 and TRBJ1-2; TRBD1 aligns with 7 central bases. This receptor was identified in an adult who was a healthcare worker with PCR-confirmed SARS-CoV-2 infection or an uninfected control (not recorded which). This receptor carries the CDR3 CASSDRLGQNYGYTF. Read as DNA, the sequence is TGTGCCAGCAGTGACCGATTGGGACAGAACTATGGCTACACCTTC.